This TCR beta chain comes out of a study of Graves' ophthalmopathy and Graves' hyperthyroidism. Study context: No ophthalmopathy within 18 months of follow-up signified stable hyperthyroidism.

The authors amplified TCR beta CDR3 regions from RNA transcripts. HTBI primers primed a first-round RT-PCR, and a second-round multiplex PCR followed. TCRdb re-derived calls from the multiplex PCR reads in MiXCR, one entry per CDR3 protein. The sample has some 1.1 million distinct CDR3 sequences, approximately 35% seen once; the top ten hold approximately 12%. The sequencing sample was made of peripheral blood or thyroid tissue (not recorded which). The source of this sequence is an adult man with Graves' hyperthyroidism.

CDR3 region: CGASLSSYNSPLHF. In DNA, the CDR3 is TGTGGGGCCAGTCTCAGCTCCTATAATTCACCCCTCCACTTT. The chain joins TRBV28 to TRBJ1-6; no clear D. The CDR3 totals 14 residues. Per the germline V gene, CDR1 is MDHEN and CDR2 is SYDVKM.